This note documents a single TCR beta chain sequence. In the study's own analysis: Nucleated cell counts were estimated from reference gene primer amplification. Sequenced by immunoSEQ multiplex PCR; TCRdb stores in-frame clones only, minus some. The V and J calls and the clone size are those of that table, but D and trimming were determined from the DNA. The table shows about 220,000 clones, with roughly 75% occurring only once. The data were taken from a study of blood T cell repertoires in COVID-19. Across the study: COVID-19 samples from acute and convalescent phases originated in the United States, Italy and Spain. Sample material is recorded as cDNA or gDNA derived from T cells, B-cell-depleted T cells, or PBMCs.

The specimen was peripheral blood. This receptor was identified in a woman between 65 and 79 years old with acute or convalescent COVID-19.

CDR3 DNA sequence: TGTGCCAGCAGCTTGTTCCTTAGCGGGGGGCTCGGGACGCAGTATTTT. Protein product: CASSLFLSGGLGTQYF. The chain uses TRBV5-8 and TRBJ2-3; 10 bases map to TRBD2. From germline, CDR1 is SGHTS and CDR2 YDEGEE. The CDR3 loop spans 16 amino acids. Trimming at V came to 1 base and at J to 9 bases, leaving 11 bases not matched to a gene.